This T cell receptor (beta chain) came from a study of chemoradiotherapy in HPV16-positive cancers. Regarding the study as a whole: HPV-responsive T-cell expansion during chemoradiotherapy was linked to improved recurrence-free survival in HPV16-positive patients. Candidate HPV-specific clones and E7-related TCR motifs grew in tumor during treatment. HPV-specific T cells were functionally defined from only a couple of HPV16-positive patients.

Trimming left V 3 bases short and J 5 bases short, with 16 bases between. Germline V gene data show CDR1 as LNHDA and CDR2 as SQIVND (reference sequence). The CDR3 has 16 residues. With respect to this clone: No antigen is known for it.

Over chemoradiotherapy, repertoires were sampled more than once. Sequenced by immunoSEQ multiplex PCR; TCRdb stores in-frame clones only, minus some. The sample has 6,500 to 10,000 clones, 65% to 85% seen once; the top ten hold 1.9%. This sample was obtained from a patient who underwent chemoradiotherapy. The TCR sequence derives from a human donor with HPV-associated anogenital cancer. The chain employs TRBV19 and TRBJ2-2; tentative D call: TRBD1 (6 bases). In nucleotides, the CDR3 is TGTGCCAGTAGTATCCCCACAGGGAGAGGTACCGGGGAGCTGTTTTTT. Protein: CASSIPTGRGTGELFF.